The clone carrying this TCR beta chain appeared a few times. The data stem from a study of response to subunit inactivated influenza vaccine. CDR1 and CDR2 (germline): MDHEN, SYDVKM. This CDR3 has 14 amino acids. Trimming took 4 bases from V and 3 from J, leaving 13 bases between them. TCRdb recomputed calls from the RT-PCR reads with MiXCR, one row per CDR3 protein. Among hundreds of thousands of distinct CDR3 sequences listed, less than 8% were seen once. The chain employs TRBV28 and TRBJ2-7; D uncertain. The receptor comes from a man between 50 and 69 years old who received an inactivated influenza vaccine. The source material was PBMCs from blood, sampled less than 30 months after vaccination. CDR3 protein: CASSSSLVLYEQYF. CDR3 in DNA: TGTGCCAGCAGTTCGTCATTAGTTCTCTACGAGCAGTACTTC. Based on the CDR3 plus reference TRBV28 and TRBJ2-7, the full variable domain is DVKVTQSSRYLVKRTGEKVFLECVQDMDHENMFWYRQDPGLGLRLIYFSYDVKMKEKGDIPEGYSVSREKKERFSLILESASTNQTSMYLCASSSSLVLYEQYFGPGTRLTVT.